The 32 T cell receptor beta chains listed next were all sequenced from one sample in a study of blood T cell repertoires in COVID-19. TCRdb keeps only in-frame clones here, not all; method: immunoSEQ multiplex PCR. The sample records nearly 95,000 clones, roughly 91% being singletons. Sample: peripheral blood. The origin of the receptors is a woman older than 75 with acute or convalescent COVID-19.

This rearrangement joins TRBV6-2 or TRBV6-3 to TRBJ2-7; D is uncertain. The germline V gene has CDR1 MNHEY and CDR2 SVGEGT. There are 11 residues in the CDR3. V was pared by 3 bases and J by 5 bases, with 5 bases between. The CDR3 loop reads CASSYFDEQYF. The CDR3 DNA follows: TGTGCCAGCAGTTATTTCGACGAGCAGTACTTC.

This clone has only a few counts. This rearrangement joins TRBV6-6 to TRBJ2-5, with a possible D match to TRBD1 (6 bases). The CDR3 is 15 residues long. The V end was cut by 6 bases, the J end by 1 base, with 15 bases between. From germline, CDR1 is MNHNY and CDR2 SVGAGI (reference sequence). In nucleotides, the CDR3 is TGTGCCAGCAGCAGCGGCACAGGGACCCAAGAGACCCAGTACTTC. Amino acid sequence: CASSSGTGTQETQYF.

The chain joins TRBV9 to TRBJ2-1; possibly TRBD2 for D (5 bases). The CDR3 covers 12 residues. The V and J ends lost 7 bases and 1 base respectively, with 6 bases between them. Germline V lookup: CDR1 SGDLS, CDR2 YYNGEE. CDR3 sequence: CASRGSYNEQFF. CDR3 sequence (DNA): TGTGCCAGCCGAGGGTCCTACAATGAGCAGTTCTTC.

The chain employs TRBV19 and TRBJ2-5; D is unclear. V lost 6 bases to trimming and J lost 5 bases, with 7 bases between them. The CDR3 covers 11 residues. CDR1 and CDR2 (germline): LNHDA, SQIVND (reference sequence). CDR3 protein: CASSTGETQYF. CDR3 nucleotides: TGTGCCAGTAGCACCGGGGAGACCCAGTACTTC.

This clone has only one observation. The chain couples TRBV12-3 or TRBV12-4 to TRBJ1-3; tentatively, D is TRBD1 (5 bases). The V end was cut by 3 bases, the J end by 4 bases, with 7 bases between. This CDR3 comprises 13 residues. The CDR3 nucleotides read TGTGCCAGCAGTTTTGACAGAGGAAACACCATATATTTT. As protein: CASSFDRGNTIYF.

This chain joins TRBV7-9 and TRBJ2-4; D gene uncertain. This CDR3 has 17 residues. The germline gives CDR1 SEHNR, CDR2 FQNEAQ (reference sequence). Trimming cost V 2 bases and J 0 bases, with 14 bases left between them. The CDR3 here is CASSLWVTGVAKNIQYF. CDR3 bases: TGTGCCAGCAGCTTATGGGTAACCGGAGTAGCCAAAAACATTCAGTACTTC.

This clone came up once. This chain uses TRBV6-1 with TRBJ1-5; D unclear. The ends were cut back, 0 bases at V and 4 bases at J, with 7 bases in the middle. CDR3 length: 14 amino acids. Germline assignment: CDR1 MNHNS and CDR2 SASEGT. CDR3: CASSEARGNQPQHF. The DNA of the CDR3 is TGTGCCAGCAGTGAAGCCCGGGGAAATCAGCCCCAGCATTTT.

The chain's CDR3 is CASTSLGTNNEKLFF. The DNA of the CDR3 is TGTGCCAGTACCTCCCTCGGGACAAATAATGAAAAACTGTTTTTT. V usage is TRBV19 and J usage is TRBJ1-4, with D perhaps TRBD1 (6 bases). The CDR3 covers 15 residues. V lost 7 bases and J 4 bases, leaving 16 bases between the germline ends. The germline V gene has CDR1 LNHDA and CDR2 SQIVND (reference sequence).

For the CDR3, the DNA is TGTGCCAGCAGCCCCTCCACGGGGTACGAGCAGTACTTC. Its translation is CASSPSTGYEQYF. The V gene is TRBV7-3, the J gene TRBJ2-7; D possibly corresponds to TRBD2 (5 bases). The CDR3 is 13 residues long. Germline assignment: CDR1 SGHTA and CDR2 FQGTGA. V lost 5 bases to trimming and J lost 4 bases, with 12 bases between them.

The DNA of the CDR3 is TGTGCCACCAGCCCGGGACAGGGTACCTATGGCTACACCTTC. Its protein product is CATSPGQGTYGYTF. The V and J genes are TRBV15 and TRBJ1-2; 9 bases line up with TRBD1. The CDR3 spans 14 residues. Germline V CDR1 and CDR2: LNHNV, YYDKDF (reference sequence). The trim removed 5 bases at V and 4 bases at J, leaving 5 bases unmatched.

This clone has only a few counts. The chain has TRBV5-1 and TRBJ1-4; D gene uncertain. The CDR3 loop spans 15 amino acids. From germline, CDR1 is SGHRS and CDR2 YFSETQ. Trimming took 4 bases from V and 5 from J, leaving 15 bases between them. The CDR3 is CASSGSGGFNEKLFF. In nucleotides, the CDR3 is TGCGCCAGCAGCGGCTCGGGAGGGTTCAATGAAAAACTGTTTTTT.

The chain recombines TRBV5-5 with TRBJ2-5; D perhaps matches TRBD1 (5 bases). Between the trimmed V and J ends, which lost 0 bases and 7 bases, there was a span of 16 bases. The CDR3 is made up of 15 amino acids. Germline V gene sequence: CDR1 SGHKS, CDR2 YYEKEE (reference sequence). The CDR3 sequence is CASSLEGAKIGTQYF. The DNA of the CDR3 is TGTGCCAGCAGCTTGGAAGGGGCCAAAATAGGGACCCAGTACTTC.

The V call is TRBV5-1, the J call TRBJ1-5; D gene ambiguous. Germline CDR1 SGHRS, CDR2 YFSETQ. Trimming took 2 bases from V and 7 from J, leaving 13 bases between them. The CDR3 spans 14 residues. The CDR3 spells CASSFGGGEQPQHF. The CDR3 DNA is TGCGCCAGCAGCTTTGGAGGCGGGGAGCAGCCCCAGCATTTT.

The chain is built from TRBV7-2 and TRBJ2-1; 12 bases map to TRBD2. The CDR3 has 15 residues. The V gene end was trimmed by 6 bases and the J gene end by 5 bases; junction bases not matched to a gene: 5. From germline, CDR1 is SGHTA and CDR2 FQGNSA. CDR3 sequence (DNA): TGTGCCAGCAGTTCCCGGACTAGCGGGGACAATGAGCAGTTCTTC. Protein: CASSSRTSGDNEQFF.

This clone appeared a single time. CDR3: CASSRGLAGTGELFF. CDR3 bases: TGTGCCAGCAGCCGGGGTTTGGCGGGCACCGGGGAGCTGTTTTTT. V is TRBV3-1 (or the pseudogene TRBV3-2) and J is TRBJ2-2; perhaps TRBD2 as D (5 bases). The CDR3 has 15 residues. The V end lost 4 bases, the J end lost 4 bases, and 13 bases lay between the germline ends. Germline CDR1 reads LGHDT; CDR2 reads YNNKEL (reference sequence).

This chain connects TRBV9 to TRBJ2-3, with 9 bases aligning to TRBD2. The CDR3 has 16 residues. V shed 4 bases, J shed 2 bases, and the junction held 8 bases outside the gene matches. Germline CDR1 SGDLS, CDR2 YYNGEE. CDR3 protein: CASSPLTSGFTDTQYF. CDR3 in DNA: TGTGCCAGCAGCCCCCTGACTAGCGGATTCACAGATACGCAGTATTTT.

The chain employs TRBV7-6 and TRBJ1-6, with 10 bases matching TRBD1. This CDR3 has 17 residues. V shed 1 base and J 6 bases; nucleotides not matched to a gene: 6. Germline CDR1 SGHVS, CDR2 FNYEAQ. The CDR3 sequence: CASSLDPGTGANSPLHF. For the CDR3, the DNA is TGTGCCAGCAGCTTAGATCCCGGGACAGGGGCTAATTCACCCCTCCACTTT.

This chain connects TRBV12-3 or TRBV12-4 to TRBJ1-1; possible D gene TRBD1, 5 bases. The CDR3 extends over 13 amino acids. Trimming stripped 4 bases from V and 5 bases from J, with 11 bases between. CDR3 residues: CASSWGGGTEAFF. DNA of the CDR3: TGTGCCAGCAGTTGGGGGGGAGGGACTGAAGCTTTCTTT.

The rearrangement joins TRBV9 to TRBJ2-1; the D gene is possibly TRBD1 (6 bases). V lost 1 base to trimming and J lost 3 bases, with 8 bases between them. The germline CDR1 and CDR2 sequences are SGDLS and YYNGEE. The CDR3 length is 14 residues. The DNA for the CDR3 is TGTGCCAGCAGCGTAACAGGGATCTACAATGAGCAGTTCTTC. Translated: CASSVTGIYNEQFF.

About this clone: The sample contains more than one DNA sequence encoding this CDR3. This chain links TRBV30 with TRBJ1-6; 8 bases agree with TRBD1. Germline values: CDR1 GTSNPN, CDR2 SVGIG (reference sequence). Trimming removed 3 bases from V and 7 bases from J; junction bases left unmatched: 2. The CDR3 totals 13 residues. The CDR3 here is CAWRDRGNSPLHF. In DNA form, the CDR3 reads TGTGCCTGGAGAGACAGGGGAAATTCACCCCTCCACTTT.

The gene calls are TRBV11-2 and TRBJ2-2; D gene uncertain. This CDR3 is built from 15 residues. V was cut by 4 bases and J by 7 bases, with 16 bases left in between. The germline gives CDR1 SGHAT, CDR2 FQNNGV. This CDR3 reads CASSYIGGVLGELFF. CDR3 sequence (DNA): TGTGCCAGCAGCTATATCGGCGGAGTTCTCGGGGAGCTGTTTTTT.

This clone has more than one count but fewer than ten. The rearrangement joins TRBV7-2 to TRBJ2-1, with 9 nucleotides matching TRBD2. The CDR3 has 16 amino acids. Germline V gene data show CDR1 as SGHTA and CDR2 as FQGNSA. V gave up 0 bases and J gave up 3 bases; unmatched junction bases: 3. The CDR3, as DNA: TGTGCCAGCAGCTTAGCGGCTAGCGGGAACTACAATGAGCAGTTCTTC. Amino acids: CASSLAASGNYNEQFF.

This chain uses TRBV5-8 with TRBJ1-2; weak D call: TRBD1 (6 bases). V was shortened by 4 bases and J by 0 bases, with 10 bases between the two germline ends. CDR1 is SGHTS, CDR2 YDEGEE, per germline. The CDR3 runs to 14 residues. In nucleotides, the CDR3 is TGTGCCAGCAGCCGTGGGGGCTCTAACTATGGCTACACCTTC. Protein product: CASSRGGSNYGYTF.

About this clone itself: Germline is not matched at one junction end, which may reflect a read error. This chain links TRBV18 with TRBJ2-5; D may be TRBD1 (6 bases). The V gene's germline CDR1 is KGHSH and CDR2 LQKENI. The CDR3 contains 14 residues. CDR3 bases: TGTGCCAGCTCAGCTAACAGGGACCAAGGGACCCAGTACTTC. It translates to CASSANRDQGTQYF.

The V and J genes are TRBV27 and TRBJ1-1; possible D gene TRBD1, 5 bases. V was cut by 3 bases and J by 1 base, with 18 bases left in between. Per the germline V gene, CDR1 is MNHEY and CDR2 is SMNVEV (reference sequence). CDR3 size: 17 residues. CDR3 nucleotide sequence: TGTGCCAGCAGTTTTCTGCGGAGTCGGGGGAAGAACACTGAAGCTTTCTTT. As protein: CASSFLRSRGKNTEAFF.

The gene calls are TRBV11-2 and TRBJ2-6; a weak D match, TRBD1 (5 bases). Trimming took 1 base from V and 2 from J, leaving 9 bases between them. The germline V gene encodes CDR1 SGHAT and CDR2 FQNNGV. There are 16 residues in the CDR3. Here the CDR3 reads CASSLVFRAGANVLTF. In nucleotides, the CDR3 is TGTGCCAGCAGCTTAGTTTTCAGGGCTGGGGCCAACGTCCTGACTTTC. Based on the CDR3 plus reference TRBV11-2 and TRBJ2-6, the full variable domain is EAGVAQSPRYKIIEKRQSVAFWCNPISGHATLYWYQQILGQGPKLLIQFQNNGVVDDSQLPKDRFSAERLKGVDSTLKIQPAKLEDSAVYLCASSLVFRAGANVLTFGAGSRLTVL.

V usage is TRBV5-4 and J usage is TRBJ2-3; unclear D gene. V lost 2 bases and J lost 0, with 7 bases in between. The CDR3 runs 14 residues. Germline V lookup: CDR1 SGHNT, CDR2 YYREEE (reference sequence). As DNA, the CDR3 is TGTGCCAGCAGCTTCCGGGTTAGCACAGATACGCAGTATTTT. It yields the protein CASSFRVSTDTQYF.

The genes are TRBV5-5 and TRBJ2-2, with D perhaps matching TRBD1 (6 bases). The CDR3 covers 16 residues. Germline assignment: CDR1 SGHKS and CDR2 YYEKEE (reference sequence). Trimming cost V 1 base and J 1 base, with 11 bases left between them. The chain's CDR3 is CASSLRVTGNTGELFF. The CDR3 DNA follows: TGTGCCAGCAGCTTGAGGGTGACAGGGAACACCGGGGAGCTGTTTTTT. Supplemented by reference TRBV5-5 and TRBJ2-2, the full variable domain reads DAGVTQSPTHLIKTRGQQVTLRCSPISGHKSVSWYQQVLGQGPQFIFQYYEKEERGRGNFPDRFSARQFPNYSSELNVNALLLGDSALYLCASSLRVTGNTGELFFGEGSRLTVL.

The genes are TRBV2 and TRBJ1-5; TRBD1 is a possible D gene (5 bases). Looked up from germline, CDR1 is SNHLY and CDR2 is FYNNEI. V lost 5 bases and J 3 bases, leaving 20 bases between the germline ends. The CDR3 length is 17 residues. The CDR3 region has the DNA TGTGCCAGCAGTACCTCTCCGGGGCAGGGACTCAATCAGCCCCAGCATTTT. It is translated as CASSTSPGQGLNQPQHF.

V usage is TRBV9 and J usage is TRBJ2-5; TRBD2 might be the D (6 bases). Germline assignment: CDR1 SGDLS and CDR2 YYNGEE. Trimming pared 4 bases from V and 12 bases from J, leaving 19 bases between. CDR3 length equals 13 residues. The CDR3 loop is CASSPSGWGEKYF. The CDR3 DNA follows: TGTGCCAGCAGCCCTTCGGGATGGGGGGAAAAGTACTTC.

The J gene is TRBJ2-1, the V gene TRBV12-3 or TRBV12-4, with 10 bases lining up with TRBD2. The CDR3 has 13 amino acids. V shed 8 bases, J shed 7 bases, and the junction held 5 bases outside the gene matches. CDR3 coding DNA: TGTGCCAGCCGTCCTAGCGGGAGTAATGAGCAGTTCTTC. This sequence encodes CASRPSGSNEQFF.

This clone was observed a few times. The J gene is TRBJ1-2, the V gene TRBV20-1; D gene unclear. V dropped 6 bases and J dropped 5 bases, with 10 bases sitting between them. This CDR3 is built from 11 residues. CDR1 is DFQATT, CDR2 SNEGSKA, per germline (reference sequence). The CDR3 DNA reads as TGCAGTGCCGCGGAGGTTTATGGCTACACCTTC. Translation: CSAAEVYGYTF.